Below, one T cell receptor (beta chain) is given with its context. The sample originates from a study of blood T cell repertoires in COVID-19. Study details: In each case, the material was cDNA or gDNA derived from T cells, B-cell-depleted T cells, or PBMCs.

The CDR3 runs to 16 residues. From germline, CDR1 is SGHDT and CDR2 YYEEEE. The V gene lost 2 bases and the J gene lost 1 base, with 13 bases spanning the gap. This table comes from immunoSEQ multiplex PCR, and its TCRdb copy is limited to in-frame clones, with some not included. The table shows 160,000 or so clones, with about four fifths occurring only once. The TCR comes from a man in his sixties or seventies with active or convalescent COVID-19. What was sequenced was peripheral blood. The chain joins TRBV5-6 to TRBJ1-3; tentative D call: TRBD1 (6 bases). CDR3 DNA: TGTGCCAGCAGCTTACTCACCGGGACATCTGGAAACACCATATATTTT. Its protein product is CASSLLTGTSGNTIYF. The full variable domain, rest sourced from reference TRBV5-6 and TRBJ1-3, is DAGVTQSPTHLIKTRGQQVTLRCSPKSGHDTVSWYQQALGQGPQFIFQYYEEEERQRGNFPDRFSGHQFPNYSSELNVNALLLGDSALYLCASSLLTGTSGNTIYFGEGSWLTVV.